These 23 T cell receptor beta chains were sequenced from one sample in a study of shared clonotypes between healthy human individuals. The method was immunoSEQ multiplex PCR; TCRdb's version includes in-frame clones alone and lacks a portion of them. The sample holds some 650,000 clones, around 97% seen once. The sample comprised naive CD4+ T cells sorted from blood. This sample's subset: CD45RA+ positively selected. The receptors shown here come from a woman aged 30 to 39 in good health.

This clone has just one count. The rearrangement links TRBV11-3 to TRBJ2-7, with D possibly being TRBD1 (5 bases). The length of the CDR3 is 14 residues. Trimming took 1 base from V and 2 from J, leaving 9 bases between them. Per germline, CDR1 SGHNT and CDR2 YENEEA. CDR3 in DNA: TGTGCCAGCAGCTTAGTGCAGGGCGCCTACGAGCAGTACTTC. Protein: CASSLVQGAYEQYF.

CDR3 nucleotide sequence: TGTGCCAGCAGTAGCGGTAGCTCCTACAATGAGCAGTTCTTC. Translation: CASSSGSSYNEQFF. V and J are TRBV28 and TRBJ2-1; D might be TRBD2 (5 bases). This CDR3 region has 14 residues. V lost 5 bases and J lost 0, with 8 bases in between. Germline-derived CDR1 and CDR2 are MDHEN and SYDVKM.

Written as DNA, the CDR3 is TGTGCCAGCAGTTTATTAGGGGGAACCTACGAGCAGTACTTC. Translating gives CASSLLGGTYEQYF. V usage is TRBV27 and J usage is TRBJ2-7; a weak D match, TRBD1 (6 bases). Germline V gene sequence: CDR1 MNHEY, CDR2 SMNVEV (reference sequence). This CDR3 region has 14 residues. Trimming pared 1 base from V and 2 bases from J, leaving 9 bases between.

Concerning this clone: A much larger clone lies one base from this, so it may be a read error. The CDR3 sequence is CASSLEETQYF. CDR3 in DNA: TGTGCCAGCAGCTTGGAAGAGACCCAGTACTTC. This chain connects TRBV5-4 to TRBJ2-5; no firm D call. The V end was cut by 0 bases, the J end by 3 bases, with 0 bases between. Germline V gene data show CDR1 as SGHNT and CDR2 as YYREEE (reference sequence). There are 11 residues in the CDR3.

The CDR3 spells CASSVGLAGDIDTQYF. The CDR3 DNA reads TGTGCCAGCAGCGTAGGGTTAGCGGGAGATATAGATACGCAGTATTTT. J is TRBJ2-3 and V is TRBV9; 9 bases match TRBD2. J lost 5 bases, V lost 0 bases, and 7 bases had no gene match. This CDR3 spans 16 amino acids. Germline values: CDR1 SGDLS, CDR2 YYNGEE.

The V gene is TRBV7-9, the J gene TRBJ2-7, with a possible D match to TRBD2 (7 bases). Germline V lookup: CDR1 SEHNR, CDR2 FQNEAQ (reference sequence). Trimming took 1 base from V and 3 from J, leaving 16 bases between them. The CDR3 has 16 residues. The CDR3 DNA is TGTGCCAGCAGCTTAGTCGCCGGAAGGGGGGGCTACGAGCAGTACTTC. It specifies CASSLVAGRGGYEQYF.

The V and J genes are TRBV30 and TRBJ1-4, with D possibly matching TRBD1 (5 bases). This CDR3 has 13 amino acids. Germline V gives CDR1 GTSNPN, CDR2 SVGIG (reference sequence). V was pared by 0 bases and J by 13 bases, with 15 bases between. The CDR3: CAWSVRTGTLLFF. For the CDR3, the DNA is TGTGCCTGGAGTGTACGCACAGGTACCTTACTGTTTTTT.

A remark on this clone: The same CDR3 is also encoded by other DNA sequences in this sample. The chain employs TRBV5-1 and TRBJ2-7; 11 positions match TRBD1. Germline V lookup: CDR1 SGHRS, CDR2 YFSETQ. Trimming cost V 0 bases and J 5 bases; bases outside gene matches: 1. This CDR3 is 14 amino acids long. In DNA, the CDR3 is TGCGCCAGCAGCTTGGGGACAGGGGGCAACGAGCAGTACTTC. This translates into CASSLGTGGNEQYF.

The rearrangement joins TRBV29-1 to TRBJ2-6, with 7 bases that match TRBD1. The CDR3 totals 15 residues. Germline V gene sequence: CDR1 SQVTM, CDR2 ANQGSEA. V shed 7 bases and J 4 bases; nucleotides not matched to a gene: 10. CDR3 in DNA: TGCAGCGCCTGGACAGGCCCTTCAGGGGCCAACGTCCTGACTTTC. This sequence encodes CSAWTGPSGANVLTF.

The table lists this clone with a count of one. The rearrangement uses TRBV4-1 and TRBJ2-2; 9 bases are a match to TRBD1. CDR1 is MGHRA, CDR2 YSYEKL, per germline. CDR3 length: 19 amino acids. The ends lost 0 bases at V and 0 bases at J; junction bases unmatched: 8. In DNA, the CDR3 is TGCGCCAGCAGCCAAGACGGGGGGACAGGGACGGCGAACACCGGGGAGCTGTTTTTT. It yields the protein CASSQDGGTGTANTGELFF.

Only one count was recorded for this clone. This chain connects TRBV10-3 to TRBJ1-1; D not certain. V was clipped by 5 bases and J by 7 bases, with 11 bases between them. The CDR3 is made up of 12 amino acids. Germline lookup yields CDR1 ENHRY and CDR2 SYGVKD. CDR3 protein: CAISLTENEAFF. The CDR3 DNA is TGTGCCATCAGTCTTACTGAAAATGAAGCTTTCTTT.

The chain carries TRBV7-9 and TRBJ2-1; no firm D call. Germline V gene sequence: CDR1 SEHNR, CDR2 FQNEAQ (reference sequence). V was clipped by 2 bases and J by 0 bases, with 17 bases between them. This CDR3 contains 18 residues. CDR3 protein: CASSLRARAHLSYNEQFF. CDR3 DNA: TGTGCCAGCAGCTTACGTGCCCGGGCCCACCTCTCCTACAATGAGCAGTTCTTC.

The chain joins TRBV6-1 to TRBJ1-5; the match to TRBD1 covers 7 bases. The CDR3 is made up of 15 amino acids. The ends lost 8 bases at V and 3 bases at J; junction bases unmatched: 10. Germline CDR1 MNHNS, CDR2 SASEGT. CDR3 sequence reads: CASGRQGFNNQPQHF. The CDR3 nucleotides are TGTGCCAGCGGGAGACAGGGTTTCAACAATCAGCCCCAGCATTTT.

In nucleotides, the CDR3 is TGTGCCAGCAGTTACGGGGACAGGGTAGATGGCTACACCTTC. As protein: CASSYGDRVDGYTF. The genes are TRBV6-5 and TRBJ1-2, with 9 positions matching TRBD1. The junction had 4 bases not matched to a gene; V was cut back by 2 bases and J by 6 bases. CDR3 length equals 14 residues. Germline CDR1 and CDR2: MNHEY and SVGAGI.

The V and J genes are TRBV7-9 and TRBJ2-7; D not resolved. Germline V CDR1 and CDR2: SEHNR, FQNEAQ (reference sequence). This CDR3 region has 14 residues. V was clipped by 1 base and J by 0 bases, with 7 bases between them. CDR3 in DNA: TGTGCCAGCAGCTTAGAGGAGTACTCCTACGAGCAGTACTTC. Amino acid sequence: CASSLEEYSYEQYF.

This sequence joins TRBV18 and TRBJ2-5, with D maybe TRBD1 (6 bases). Germline V CDR1 and CDR2: KGHSH, LQKENI. Trimming took 3 bases from V and 0 from J, leaving 14 bases between them. The CDR3 is 16 residues long. CDR3 DNA: TGTGCCAGCTCACCTCACAGGGTTTTTTACCAAGAGACCCAGTACTTC. It encodes CASSPHRVFYQETQYF. The whole variable domain, filled in from reference TRBV18 and TRBJ2-5, reads NAGVMQNPRHLVRRRGQEARLRCSPMKGHSHVYWYRQLPEEGLKFMVYLQKENIIDESGMPKERFSAEFPKEGPSILRIQQVVRGDSAAYFCASSPHRVFYQETQYFGPGTRLLVL.

The chain carries TRBV11-2 and TRBJ2-7, with a tentative D call TRBD2 (5 bases). The length of the CDR3 is 14 residues. The V end lost 4 bases, the J end lost 0 bases, and 10 bases lay between the germline ends. CDR1 and CDR2 (germline): SGHAT, FQNNGV. This CDR3 is CASSSSGSSYEQYF. CDR3 in DNA: TGTGCCAGCAGCTCCAGCGGTAGCTCCTACGAGCAGTACTTC.

This clone was counted once. This chain connects TRBV4-2 to TRBJ2-1, with 11 nucleotides matching TRBD2. V shed 0 bases, J shed 4 bases, and the junction held 5 bases outside the gene matches. Germline CDR1 is LGHNA and CDR2 is YNFKEQ. The CDR3 covers 17 residues. CDR3: CASSQEGLAGGYNEQFF. DNA for the CDR3: TGTGCCAGCAGCCAAGAGGGTCTAGCGGGAGGATACAATGAGCAGTTCTTC.

The chain is built from TRBV23-1 and TRBJ2-5; D remains ambiguous. TRBV23-1 is identified as an open reading frame with a role that is uncertain. CDR3 length: 12 amino acids. V shed 0 bases and J shed 5 bases, with 4 bases lying between them. Here the CDR3 reads CASSQSEETQYF. CDR3 coding DNA: TGCGCCAGCAGTCAATCAGAGGAGACCCAGTACTTC.

Regarding this clone: Other DNA sequences of this sample code for an identical CDR3. The CDR3 protein is CASSYDRGSSYEQYF. CDR3 nucleotide sequence: TGTGCCAGCAGTTACGACAGGGGAAGCTCCTACGAGCAGTACTTC. This chain links TRBV6-5 with TRBJ2-7; 8 bases are shared with TRBD1. The CDR3 sequence is 15 residues long. Germline CDR1 MNHEY, CDR2 SVGAGI. V trimming: 2 bases; J trimming: 0 bases; junction bases outside the gene matches: 3.

This chain uses TRBV27 with TRBJ2-7; TRBD2 matches at 10 bases. Germline V lookup: CDR1 MNHEY, CDR2 SMNVEV (reference sequence). The J segment lost 6 bases and the V segment lost 3 bases, leaving 5 bases of the junction unmatched. The CDR3 covers 14 residues. CDR3 protein: CASSFWTSGVEQYF. The DNA of the CDR3 is TGTGCCAGCAGTTTTTGGACTAGCGGTGTCGAGCAGTACTTC.

V usage is TRBV7-9 and J usage is TRBJ2-7; 11 nucleotides agree with TRBD1. CDR1 is SEHNR, CDR2 FQNEAQ, per germline (reference sequence). The CDR3 extends over 15 amino acids. J gave up 4 bases and V 5 bases, and 7 bases lay outside the gene matches. The CDR3 reads CASSNGQGALYEQYF. DNA for the CDR3: TGTGCCAGCAGCAATGGACAGGGGGCGTTGTACGAGCAGTACTTC. The full variable domain, rest sourced from reference TRBV7-9 and TRBJ2-7, is DTGVSQNPRHKITKRGQNVTFRCDPISEHNRLYWYRQTLGQGPEFLTYFQNEAQLEKSRLLSDRFSAERPKGSFSTLEIQRTEQGDSAMYLCASSNGQGALYEQYFGPGTRLTVT.

The chain links TRBV28 to TRBJ1-4; 7 bases are a match to TRBD1. CDR1 and CDR2 (germline): MDHEN, SYDVKM. With V trimmed by 5 bases and J by 6 bases, 9 bases remained unmatched. The CDR3 has 15 amino acids. CDR3 DNA: TGTGCCAGCAGTGCCAACAGGGGACGGGATGAAAAACTGTTTTTT. It translates to CASSANRGRDEKLFF.